The clone carrying this T cell receptor (beta chain) was seen only once. These data belong to a study of control samples from healthy donors and cancer patients. Measured with immunoSEQ multiplex PCR; TCRdb has only the in-frame clones, and not every one. The data show about 120,000 clones, about 95% seen once. CDR3 length: 14 amino acids. CDR1 and CDR2 from the germline V gene are MNHEY and SMNVEV (reference sequence). The V segment lost 5 bases and the J segment 7 bases; nucleotides outside the gene matches: 7. The chain recombines TRBV27 with TRBJ1-5, with TRBD1 matching 8 bases. Sequencing was carried out using blood. The receptor was isolated from a man aged 25 to 40 in good health. The CDR3 region has the DNA TGTGCCAGCAGTCTACAGGGGGTAGGGCAGCCCCAGCATTTT. Amino acid sequence: CASSLQGVGQPQHF.